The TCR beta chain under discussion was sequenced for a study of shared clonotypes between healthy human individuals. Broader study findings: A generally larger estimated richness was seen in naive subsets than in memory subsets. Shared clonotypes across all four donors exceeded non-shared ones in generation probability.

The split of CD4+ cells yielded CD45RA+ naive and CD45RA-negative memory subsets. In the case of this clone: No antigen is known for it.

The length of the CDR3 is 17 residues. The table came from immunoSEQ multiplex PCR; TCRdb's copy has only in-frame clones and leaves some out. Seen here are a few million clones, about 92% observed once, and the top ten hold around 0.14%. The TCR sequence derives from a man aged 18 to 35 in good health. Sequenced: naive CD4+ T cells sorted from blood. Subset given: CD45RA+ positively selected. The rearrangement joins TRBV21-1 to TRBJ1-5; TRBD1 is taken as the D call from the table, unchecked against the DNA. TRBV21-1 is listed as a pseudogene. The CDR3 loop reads CASSATGGGSYNQPQHF. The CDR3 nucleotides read TGTGCCAGCAGCGCGACAGGGGGCGGTTCTTACAATCAGCCCCAGCATTTT.